This TCR beta chain was captured by sequencing in a study of regulatory T cells in long-lasting Graves disease. Study-level findings and limits: Analyses excluded thyroid tissue, covering peripheral blood alone. Clonotypes that were public and shared totalled a few thousand in persistent patients versus 750 to 1,000 in new patients.

About this clonotype: Its antigen remains unidentified.

Described time point: newly diagnosed GD, antithyroid drugs for less than 3 months. PBMC RNA was the source of the TCR library. Investigators prepared the TCR beta libraries by applying iRepertoire HTBI primers and Arm-PCR of CDR3 regions. From the multiplex PCR reads, TCRdb called clonotypes with MiXCR, one entry per CDR3 protein. The repertoire includes under 250,000 distinct CDR3 sequences, approximately 18% of them detected once, and approximately 12% sits in the top ten. V lost 0 bases to trimming and J lost 1 base, with 18 bases between them. Germline V gene sequence: CDR1 KGHSH, CDR2 LQKENI. The CDR3 has 18 amino acids. The sample was also linked to a second study, of T cells in Graves' hyperthyroidism and ophthalmopathy. That work contributes: Patients were aged 18 to 65, had disease duration under 2 months, and had newly diagnosed hyperthyroidism. Using 13 V-J features, a model discriminated ophthalmopathy from stable hyperthyroidism.

The chain couples TRBV18 to TRBJ2-5, with D maybe TRBD1 (5 bases). The sequence derives from a woman younger than 45 with Graves disease. The sample here was peripheral blood mononuclear cells (PBMCs), taken at new diagnosis, from a patient treated with antithyroid drugs. The CDR3 DNA is TGTGCCAGCTCACCACCGGTCTGGGCAGCAGGGCCCCAAGAGACCCAGTACTTC. Translated, it gives CASSPPVWAAGPQETQYF.